A selection of T cell receptor beta chains follows, all from one sample in a study of T cells in Graves' hyperthyroidism and ophthalmopathy. In TCRdb, the multiplex PCR reads were re-called with MiXCR into one record per CDR3 protein. The data contain hundreds of thousands of distinct CDR3 sequences, roughly 50% of them singletons. The sequenced material came from peripheral blood or thyroid tissue (not recorded which). The receptors were sampled from a young woman with Graves' hyperthyroidism. CDR3s include the opening cysteine and the closing phenylalanine or tryptophan. Fields, in order: D gene, CDR3 length, V gene, clone size, J gene, CDR3 protein, CDR3 DNA. A D gene is named only where the DNA matches it firmly. Clone size, where shown, is once, few, many, or a class for clones that have expanded.

NA,15,TRBV29-1,many,TRBJ2-6,CSVEGGGAGANVLTF,TGCAGCGTTGAAGGCGGGGGCGCTGGGGCCAACGTCCTGACTTTC
NA,15,TRBV11-2,NA,TRBJ2-7,CASSLSGRPSYEQYF,TGTGCCAGCAGTTTATCGGGACGGCCCTCCTACGAGCAGTACTTC
NA,12,TRBV7-9,few,TRBJ1-2,CASSRGRSGYTF,TGTGCCAGCAGCCGAGGGAGAAGCGGCTACACCTTC
NA,13,TRBV29-1,NA,TRBJ2-7,CSVVPRSSYEQYF,TGTAGCGTTGTACCCAGGAGCTCCTACGAGCAGTACTTC
NA,13,TRBV20-1,many,TRBJ2-5,CSASKAWAETQYF,TGCAGTGCTAGTAAGGCCTGGGCGGAGACCCAGTACTTC
TRBD2,17,TRBV2,NA,TRBJ2-5,CASSSLGLTEAGETQYF,TGTGCCAGCAGTTCCCTGGGACTAACGGAAGCCGGGGAGACCCAGTACTTC
NA,18,TRBV10-2,NA,TRBJ1-5,CAISEGVGGLNSNQPQHF,TGTGCCATCAGTGAGGGCGTCGGGGGGCTGAACAGCAATCAGCCCCAGCATTTT
NA,14,TRBV5-1,NA,TRBJ1-3,CASSFDNSGNTIYF,TGCGCCAGCAGCTTCGACAACTCTGGAAACACCATATATTTT
NA,15,TRBV29-1,many,TRBJ2-6,CSVEGASTGANVLTF,TGCAGCGTTGAAGGGGCCTCGACTGGGGCCAACGTCCTGACTTTC
NA,13,TRBV25-1,NA,TRBJ1-6,CVGTHSSNSPLHF,TGTGTCGGGACTCACAGCTCTAATTCACCCCTCCACTTT
TRBD1,12,TRBV9,NA,TRBJ1-1,CASRYRQGQAFF,TGTGCCAGCAGATATCGACAGGGGCAAGCTTTCTTT
NA,14,TRBV14,NA,TRBJ2-7,CASSQGSVGNEQYF,TGTGCCAGCAGCCAGGGGTCGGTTGGGAACGAGCAGTACTTC
NA,13,TRBV27,NA,TRBJ2-7,CASSWRSSYEQYF,TGTGCCAGCAGTTGGAGGAGCTCCTACGAGCAGTACTTC
TRBD1,15,TRBV15,NA,TRBJ2-7,CATSSGDRSSYEQYF,TGTGCCACCAGCAGCGGGGACAGGTCCTCCTACGAGCAGTACTTC
NA,13,TRBV12-3/TRBV12-4,many,TRBJ1-1,CASSLRENTEAFF,TGTGCCAGCAGCTTACGGGAGAACACTGAAGCTTTCTTT
NA,13,TRBV24-1,NA,TRBJ1-5,CASSPGINQPQHF,TGTGCCAGCAGTCCCGGGATCAATCAGCCCCAGCATTTT
NA,12,TRBV14,many,TRBJ1-5,CASSHPDGTQHF,TGTGCCAGCAGCCACCCTGACGGGACCCAGCATTTT
NA,12,TRBV10-3,NA,TRBJ2-7,CASSTAEGRRYF,TGTGCCAGCAGCACCGCTGAGGGGCGGCGGTACTTC
NA,13,TRBV7-9,many,TRBJ2-5,CASRGRAPRTQYF,TGTGCCAGCAGGGGCAGGGCCCCCAGGACCCAGTACTTC
NA,14,TRBV7-2,NA,TRBJ2-7,CASRPAYYSYEQYF,TGCGCCAGCAGGCCGGCATACTACTCCTACGAGCAGTACTTC
NA,14,TRBV2,many,TRBJ1-6,CASSWGNNNSPLHF,TGTGCCAGCAGTTGGGGCAACAATAATTCACCCCTCCACTTT
NA,14,TRBV6-6,NA,TRBJ1-5,CASSPRGQNQPQHF,TGTGCCAGCAGTCCCCGGGGACAAAATCAGCCCCAGCATTTT
NA,11,TRBV29-1,NA,TRBJ1-2,CRLQGLGGYTF,TGCAGACTACAGGGTCTGGGGGGCTACACCTTC
TRBD2,19,TRBV5-8,NA,TRBJ2-7,CASSQEAVPGLADSYEQYF,TGTGCCAGCAGCCAAGAAGCGGTTCCGGGACTAGCGGACTCCTACGAGCAGTACTTC
TRBD1,13,TRBV20-1,NA,TRBJ1-2,CSARSRDSYGYTF,TGCAGTGCTAGATCCCGGGACAGCTATGGCTACACCTTC
NA,11,TRBV2,many,TRBJ1-1,CASSEEVVAFF,TGTGCCAGCAGTGAAGAGGTCGTAGCTTTCTTT
NA,12,TRBV30,many,TRBJ1-5,CAWREGAQPQHF,TGTGCCTGGAGAGAGGGTGCCCAGCCCCAGCATTTT
TRBD1,15,TRBV24-1,many,TRBJ2-5,CATSDPGTGQETQYF,TGTGCCACCAGTGATCCCGGGACAGGGCAAGAGACCCAGTACTTC
NA,13,TRBV29-1,NA,TRBJ1-5,CSVVGTSNQPQHF,TGCAGCGTTGTTGGAACTAGCAATCAGCCCCAGCATTTT
TRBD1,19,TRBV7-9,NA,TRBJ1-6,CASSRRTGTGFAEPSPLHF,TGTGCCAGCAGCCGTAGAACCGGGACAGGGTTTGCCGAACCATCACCCCTCCACTTT
NA,15,TRBV7-6,NA,TRBJ2-5,CASSLVGQTKETQYF,TGTGCCAGCAGCTTAGTAGGACAAACTAAAGAGACCCAGTACTTC
NA,15,TRBV10-2,few,TRBJ1-2,CASSGAEWDGYGYTF,TGCGCCAGCAGTGGGGCGGAGTGGGACGGCTATGGCTACACCTTC
NA,16,TRBV27,NA,TRBJ2-7,CASSSQGAGAGYEQYF,TGTGCCAGCAGTTCCCAGGGGGCGGGGGCTGGCTACGAGCAGTACTTC
NA,15,TRBV11-2,few,TRBJ2-7,CASSSLLSGGRGQYF,TGTGCCAGCAGCTCCCTGTTGAGCGGTGGACGGGGGCAGTACTTC
NA,14,TRBV7-9,many,TRBJ1-4,CASSFGRVGEKLFF,TGTGCCAGCAGCTTCGGCCGGGTCGGCGAAAAACTGTTTTTT
TRBD1,14,TRBV7-3,NA,TRBJ1-6,CASSLRQGVSPLHF,TGTGCCAGCAGCTTAAGACAGGGGGTTTCACCCCTCCACTTT
NA,12,TRBV5-1,NA,TRBJ1-2,CASSLYSYGYTF,TGCGCCAGCAGCTTGTACTCCTATGGCTACACCTTC
NA,13,TRBV24-1,many,TRBJ2-7,CATSDSNRGEQYF,TGTGCCACCAGTGATTCAAACCGCGGGGAGCAGTACTTC
TRBD2,17,TRBV7-8,NA,TRBJ2-2,CASSSWIAGASAGELFF,TGTGCCAGCAGCTCCTGGATAGCGGGAGCGAGTGCCGGGGAGCTGTTTTTT
TRBD1,13,TRBV12-3/TRBV12-4,many,TRBJ1-5,CASSSDRDGTQHF,TGTGCCAGCAGCTCGGACAGGGACGGTACCCAGCATTTT
NA,13,TRBV2,many,TRBJ2-5,CASSEVQGETQYF,TGTGCCAGCAGTGAAGTACAGGGAGAGACCCAGTACTTC
NA,14,TRBV19,NA,TRBJ1-1,CASSSLDRNTEAFF,TGTGCCAGTAGTTCCCTGGACAGGAACACTGAAGCTTTCTTT
NA,15,TRBV2,NA,TRBJ2-2,CASSEGLDNTGELFF,TGTGCCAGCAGTGAGGGACTGGATAACACCGGGGAGCTGTTTTTT
NA,13,TRBV19,few,TRBJ2-2,CASSVRGTGELFF,TGTGCCAGTAGTGTCAGGGGCACCGGGGAGCTGTTTTTT
TRBD1,12,TRBV5-1,many,TRBJ2-7,CASSTTGAEQYF,TGCGCCAGCAGCACAACAGGGGCCGAGCAGTACTTC
TRBD2,14,TRBV29-1,NA,TRBJ2-7,CSVVQREGSYEQYF,TGCAGCGTTGTTCAGCGGGAGGGTTCCTACGAGCAGTACTTC
NA,12,TRBV15,few,TRBJ1-2,CATSSSRGGYTF,TGTGCCACCAGCAGTTCACGGGGTGGCTACACCTTC
TRBD2,17,TRBV15,many,TRBJ2-7,CATSRGGASGRAPEQYF,TGTGCCACCAGCAGAGGCGGCGCTAGCGGGAGGGCCCCCGAGCAGTACTTC
NA,14,TRBV10-3,many,TRBJ2-7,CAIRFRDGTYEQYF,TGTGCCATCAGGTTCCGGGACGGGACCTACGAGCAGTACTTC
NA,13,TRBV10-3,many,TRBJ1-1,CAISAGGYTEAFF,TGTGCCATCAGTGCGGGAGGTTACACTGAAGCTTTCTTT
NA,12,TRBV6-1,NA,TRBJ2-5,CASRLGGETQYF,TGTGCCAGCAGATTGGGTGGAGAGACCCAGTACTTC
NA,13,TRBV6-1,NA,TRBJ1-2,CASSSESRGGYTF,TGTGCCAGCAGCTCCGAATCTCGGGGTGGCTACACCTTC
NA,9,TRBV5-1,NA,TRBJ2-5,CASNRPEYF,TGCGCCAGCAACCGGCCCGAGTACTTC
NA,13,TRBV19,NA,TRBJ1-1,CASGGVKNTEAFF,TGTGCCAGTGGGGGAGTTAAGAACACTGAAGCTTTCTTT
NA,17,TRBV7-9,NA,TRBJ1-1,CASSLGGGSVMNTEAFF,TGTGCCAGCAGCTTAGGTGGGGGGTCCGTCATGAACACTGAAGCTTTCTTT